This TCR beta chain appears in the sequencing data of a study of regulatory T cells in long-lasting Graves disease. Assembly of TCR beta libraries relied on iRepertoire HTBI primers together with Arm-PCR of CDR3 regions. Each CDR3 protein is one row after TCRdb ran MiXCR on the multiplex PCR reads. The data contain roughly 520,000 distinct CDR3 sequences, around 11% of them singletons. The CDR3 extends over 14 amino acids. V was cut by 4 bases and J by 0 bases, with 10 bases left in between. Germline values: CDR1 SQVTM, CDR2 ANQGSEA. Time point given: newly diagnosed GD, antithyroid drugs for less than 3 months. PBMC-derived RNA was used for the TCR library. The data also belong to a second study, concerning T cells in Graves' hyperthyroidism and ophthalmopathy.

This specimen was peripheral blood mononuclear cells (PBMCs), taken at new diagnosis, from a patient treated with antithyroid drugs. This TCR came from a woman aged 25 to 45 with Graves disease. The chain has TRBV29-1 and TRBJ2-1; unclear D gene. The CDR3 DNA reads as TGCAGCGTTGTTGCTCAGAGCTCCTACAATGAGCAGTTCTTC. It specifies CSVVAQSSYNEQFF.